The following is a T cell receptor beta chain sequence with its context. Trimming took 7 bases from V and 5 from J; bases not matched to a gene: 2. The CDR3 is made up of 13 amino acids. The germline CDR1 and CDR2 sequences are KGHDR and SFDVKD. TCRdb's copy holds only in-frame clones and misses some; the assay was immunoSEQ multiplex PCR. This table holds 190,000 or so clones, roughly four fifths found once. This specimen belongs to a study of blood T cell repertoires in COVID-19. Overall study: Researchers got acute and convalescent COVID-19 samples from the United States, Italy and Spain.

J is TRBJ1-5 and V is TRBV24-1; the match to TRBD1 covers 9 bases. Sequenced material: PBMCs or T cells enriched from blood (not recorded which). The TCR was taken from a man aged 40-50 years who had recovered from COVID-19. CDR3 residues: CATRQGADQPQHF. Here the CDR3 DNA reads TGTGCCACCAGACAGGGGGCTGATCAGCCCCAGCATTTT.